These 22 T cell receptor beta chains originate from one sample sequenced in a study of T cells after yellow fever vaccination. MiXCR, run by TCRdb on the 5' RACE reads, gives a single entry per CDR3 protein. The data contain about 550,000 distinct CDR3 sequences, around 21% of them seen just once; the ten biggest clones take up around 15%. The sequencing used PBMCs, collected 15 days after the yellow fever booster vaccination. All receptors come from a man under 40 who received the YFV17D yellow fever vaccine.

The rearrangement uses TRBV7-2 and TRBJ2-6; D is undetermined. With 2 bases removed from V and 6 bases from J, the gap between germline ends came to 5 bases. The CDR3 consists of 13 residues. Germline V gene lookup returns CDR1 SGHTA and CDR2 FQGNSA. As DNA, the CDR3 is TGTGCCAGCAGCTTAACACAGGCCAACGTCCTGACTTTC. Encoded protein: CASSLTQANVLTF.

This clonotype was detected once. V usage is TRBV7-2 and J usage is TRBJ2-7, with 9 bases fitting TRBD2. Germline V lookup: CDR1 SGHTA, CDR2 FQGNSA. The CDR3 has 16 amino acids. The junction had 5 bases not matched to a gene; V was cut back by 0 bases and J by 2 bases. CDR3 DNA sequence: TGTGCCAGCAGCTTAGCTGGTGCGGGAGGGCCCTACGAGCAGTACTTC. This gives the protein CASSLAGAGGPYEQYF.

This clonotype has more than one count but fewer than ten. The V and J genes are TRBV3-1 and TRBJ2-7, with 10 bases aligning to TRBD2. The CDR3 has 16 residues. Germline values: CDR1 LGHDT, CDR2 YNNKEL (reference sequence). Trimming cost V 5 bases and J 6 bases; bases outside gene matches: 13. CDR3 DNA sequence: TGTGCCAGCAGCTCCGGGGTAGCGGGAGGCCCAAGCGAGCAGTACTTC. It yields the protein CASSSGVAGGPSEQYF.

V and J are TRBV12-3 or TRBV12-4 and TRBJ2-7; D may be TRBD1 (5 bases). Trimming took off 7 bases at V and 4 bases at J, with 17 bases between the two ends. This CDR3 has 14 amino acids. CDR3 sequence reads: CASTDSPQVYEQYF. The CDR3 DNA is TGTGCCAGCACAGACAGTCCTCAAGTTTACGAGCAGTACTTC.

This clonotype has only a few counts. The chain carries TRBV12-3 or TRBV12-4 and TRBJ2-7; no clear D. V was trimmed by 3 bases and J by 4 bases, leaving 16 bases between them. The CDR3 sequence is 15 residues long. The DNA for the CDR3 is TGTGCCAGCAGTTTGAAGTCTTGGGGAACATACGAGCAGTACTTC. Amino acid sequence: CASSLKSWGTYEQYF.

The J gene is TRBJ2-7, the V gene TRBV7-9, with 9 bases that match TRBD2. Germline values: CDR1 SEHNR, CDR2 FQNEAQ (reference sequence). The V gene end was trimmed by 7 bases and the J gene end by 6 bases; junction bases not matched to a gene: 10. This CDR3 is built from 14 residues. CDR3 in DNA: TGTGCCAGCAATCTAGCGGGAAATTCGGGCGAGCAGTACTTC. Translation: CASNLAGNSGEQYF.

A few counts support this clonotype. This chain uses TRBV28 with TRBJ2-3; possible D gene TRBD1, 5 bases. Per the germline V gene, CDR1 is MDHEN and CDR2 is SYDVKM. Trimming shortened V by 5 bases and J by 3 bases, and 24 bases separated the two germline ends. This CDR3 has 18 amino acids. CDR3 protein: CASSTPNRAREGTDTQYF. Written as DNA, the CDR3 is TGTGCCAGCAGTACCCCCAACCGCGCCAGGGAAGGAACAGATACGCAGTATTTT.

A word on this clonotype: At one boundary the junction diverges from the germline segment, which might be a read error. The V and J genes are TRBV9 and TRBJ2-1; 12 positions match TRBD2. There are 15 residues in the CDR3. Germline loops: CDR1 SGDLS, CDR2 YYNGEE. CDR3 sequence (DNA): TGTGCCAGCAGCTCAAGGACTAGCGGGAAGGGGCGTTTGATCTTC. Translating it yields CASSSRTSGKGRLIF.

This clonotype was detected a few times. This chain connects TRBV11-2 to TRBJ2-7; possibly TRBD2 for D (6 bases). V was cut by 1 base and J by 2 bases, with 12 bases left in between. The CDR3 totals 15 residues. Per germline, CDR1 SGHAT and CDR2 FQNNGV. Written as DNA, the CDR3 is TGTGCCAGCAGCTTAGGTCCGGGGGAGACCTACGAGCAGTACTTC. Translation gives CASSLGPGETYEQYF.

Worth noting for this clonotype: One end of the junction does not line up with germline, which may come from a read error. V is TRBV28 and J is TRBJ2-7; D is perhaps TRBD1 (6 bases). Per the germline V gene, CDR1 is MDHEN and CDR2 is SYDVKM. The length of the CDR3 is 11 residues. The chain's CDR3 is CASSQNRAPDF. The DNA of the CDR3 is TGTGCCAGCAGCCAGAACAGGGCACCTGACTTC.

This chain uses TRBV12-3 or TRBV12-4 with TRBJ2-1, with TRBD1 identical over 8 bases. Trimming took 9 bases from V and 1 from J; bases not matched to a gene: 5. The CDR3 sequence is 14 residues long. CDR3 region: CASSTGGSYNEQFF. The CDR3 DNA sequence: TGTGCCAGTTCTACAGGGGGATCCTACAATGAGCAGTTCTTC.

The gene calls are TRBV28 and TRBJ1-1, with a tentative D call TRBD1 (5 bases). Trimming removed 8 bases from V and 7 bases from J, with 14 bases in between. Looked up from germline, CDR1 is MDHEN and CDR2 is SYDVKM. The CDR3 covers 12 residues. This CDR3 reads CASPDISGEAFF. The CDR3 nucleotides are TGTGCCAGCCCGGACATTTCGGGTGAAGCTTTCTTT.

This chain links TRBV7-9 with TRBJ2-4, with unresolved D. The CDR3 extends over 11 amino acids. Germline V gene lookup returns CDR1 SEHNR and CDR2 FQNEAQ (reference sequence). Trimming cost V 7 bases and J 9 bases, with 10 bases left between them. This CDR3 reads CASTAGPIQYF. CDR3 sequence (DNA): TGTGCCAGCACCGCCGGTCCCATTCAGTACTTC.

This clonotype was detected only a few times. The chain is built from TRBV20-1 and TRBJ1-2; 10 bases line up with TRBD1. The CDR3 length is 14 residues. Trimming removed 4 bases from V and 2 bases from J; junction bases left unmatched: 4. Per germline, CDR1 DFQATT and CDR2 SNEGSKA (reference sequence). The CDR3 spells CSAMGTGANYGYTF. Written as DNA, the CDR3 is TGCAGTGCTATGGGGACAGGGGCAAACTATGGCTACACCTTC.

This clonotype has only a few counts. The chain carries TRBV20-1 and TRBJ1-5; D is undetermined. Trimming left V 4 bases short and J 0 bases short, with 13 bases between. Germline V gives CDR1 DFQATT, CDR2 SNEGSKA (reference sequence). The CDR3 has 15 amino acids. CDR3 loop: CSATARSYSNQPQHF. The CDR3 DNA follows: TGCAGTGCTACTGCCAGATCCTATAGCAATCAGCCCCAGCATTTT.

This clonotype was seen a few times. V gene TRBV28 combines with J gene TRBJ1-1; no reliable D call. Germline lookup yields CDR1 MDHEN and CDR2 SYDVKM. Trimming stripped 2 bases from V and 8 bases from J, with 12 bases between. The CDR3 is 13 residues long. DNA for the CDR3: TGTGCCAGCAGTTTAAGAGTAAAGGTGGAAGCTTTCTTT. Residues: CASSLRVKVEAFF. Full variable domain (rest looked up from reference TRBV28 and TRBJ1-1): DVKVTQSSRYLVKRTGEKVFLECVQDMDHENMFWYRQDPGLGLRLIYFSYDVKMKEKGDIPEGYSVSREKKERFSLILESASTNQTSMYLCASSLRVKVEAFFGQGTRLTVV.

The chain employs TRBV7-2 and TRBJ2-3; D not certain. Germline V gene data show CDR1 as SGHTA and CDR2 as FQGNSA. The CDR3 is 15 residues long. The V gene lost 2 bases and the J gene lost 0 bases, with 9 bases spanning the gap. This CDR3 is CASSLRTASTDTQYF. The CDR3, as DNA: TGTGCCAGCAGCTTACGCACTGCTAGCACAGATACGCAGTATTTT.

This clonotype has just a few counts. The V and J genes are TRBV18 and TRBJ2-5; 9 nucleotides align to TRBD1. Trimming took 6 bases from V and 4 from J; bases not matched to a gene: 12. This CDR3 has 16 residues. Germline V gene lookup returns CDR1 KGHSH and CDR2 LQKENI. In DNA, the CDR3 is TGTGCCAGCTCGTTCCGGGACAGGGCAAGAGGAGAGACCCAGTACTTC. Translation gives CASSFRDRARGETQYF.

V and J are TRBV20-1 and TRBJ2-7; 7 bases agree with TRBD2. V was clipped by 5 bases and J by 0 bases; unmatched bases: 7. The CDR3 spans 14 residues. Germline CDR1 DFQATT, CDR2 SNEGSKA (reference sequence). The chain's CDR3 is CSAATSASSYEQYF. CDR3 DNA sequence: TGCAGTGCTGCTACTAGCGCGAGCTCCTACGAGCAGTACTTC.

This sequence joins TRBV12-5 and TRBJ1-1; D is perhaps TRBD1 (6 bases). V was cut by 9 bases and J by 7 bases, with 15 bases left in between. Per germline, CDR1 LGHNT and CDR2 FRNRAP. The CDR3 consists of 12 residues. The CDR3 sequence is CASALGGNEAFF. DNA for the CDR3: TGTGCTAGCGCCTTAGGGGGGAATGAAGCTTTCTTT.

The V call is TRBV20-1, the J call TRBJ2-1; 12 nucleotides line up with TRBD2. Trimming at V came to 6 bases and at J to 7 bases, leaving 10 bases not matched to a gene. The CDR3 length is 15 residues. Germline lookup yields CDR1 DFQATT and CDR2 SNEGSKA (reference sequence). The CDR3: CSAALTSGSRNEQFF. The CDR3 bases are TGCAGTGCGGCCCTGACTAGCGGGAGTCGGAATGAGCAGTTCTTC.

V gene TRBV5-4 combines with J gene TRBJ2-5; 10 bases line up with TRBD2. Trimming took 2 bases from V and 5 from J; bases not matched to a gene: 6. Germline CDR1 SGHNT, CDR2 YYREEE (reference sequence). The CDR3 is 15 residues long. In DNA form, the CDR3 reads TGTGCCAGCAGCTTACCTAGCGGGAGTAGTGAGACCCAGTACTTC. Protein product: CASSLPSGSSETQYF.